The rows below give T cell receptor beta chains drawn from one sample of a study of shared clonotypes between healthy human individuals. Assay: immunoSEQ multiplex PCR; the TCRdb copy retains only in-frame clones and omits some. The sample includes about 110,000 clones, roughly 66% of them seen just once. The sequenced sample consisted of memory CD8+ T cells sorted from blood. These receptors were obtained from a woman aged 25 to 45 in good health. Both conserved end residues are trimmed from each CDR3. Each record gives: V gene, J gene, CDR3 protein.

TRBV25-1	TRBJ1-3	ASSDGNTIY
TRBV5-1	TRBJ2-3	ASSLNPDTQY
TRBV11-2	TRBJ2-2	ASSLLAGGPGELF
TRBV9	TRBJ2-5	ASSHSLAGGETQY
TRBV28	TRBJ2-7	ASSLSPGLAGDEQY
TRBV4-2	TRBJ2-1	ASSQEGTFTEVDNEQF
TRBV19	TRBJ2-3	ASSRDHTDTQY
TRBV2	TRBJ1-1	ARDPDRGLFPEAF
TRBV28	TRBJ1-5	ASRHWTAVSNQPQH
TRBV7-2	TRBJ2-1	ASSLALTSGSLDEQF
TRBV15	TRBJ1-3	ATKGPPLSGNTIY
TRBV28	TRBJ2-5	ASSLSTGWWETQY
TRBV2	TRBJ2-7	ASRDKGSRYEQY
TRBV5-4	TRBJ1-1	ASRSTMGDTEAF
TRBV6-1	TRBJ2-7	ASNLGWRSYEQY
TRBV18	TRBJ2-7	ASSPPSGSAYEQY
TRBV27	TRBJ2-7	ASSVTSLPIYEQY
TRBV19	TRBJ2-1	ASSMALGSEQF
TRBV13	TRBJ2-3	ASTFGSGRAIDTQY
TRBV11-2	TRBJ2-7	ASSPIRQPYEQY